One and the same sample provided the 14 T cell receptor beta chains below, sequenced in a study of blood T cell repertoires in COVID-19. Generated by immunoSEQ multiplex PCR, the TCRdb table keeps only in-frame clones and is missing some. The sample holds about 220,000 clones, approximately 83% seen once. Source material: peripheral blood. The receptor set was obtained from an older woman with acute or convalescent COVID-19.

The V and J genes are TRBV27 and TRBJ1-1, with TRBD1 matching over 7 bases. Germline V gene data show CDR1 as MNHEY and CDR2 as SMNVEV (reference sequence). Trimming took 5 bases from V and 3 from J; bases not matched to a gene: 18. This CDR3 has 18 residues. Here the CDR3 DNA reads TGTGCCAGCAGTCCTAGGCTCGGGACAGTACCCCATCACACTGAAGCTTTCTTT. Translating it yields CASSPRLGTVPHHTEAFF.

In this sample, this clone turned up a few times. The chain joins TRBV7-2 to TRBJ2-7; D is uncertain. Trimming shortened V by 2 bases and J by 1 base, and 6 bases separated the two germline ends. Germline V CDR1 and CDR2: SGHTA, FQGNSA. The CDR3 is made up of 13 amino acids. CDR3 in amino acids: CASSLFYSYEQYF. As DNA, the CDR3 is TGTGCCAGCAGCTTATTTTATTCCTACGAGCAGTACTTC.

V is TRBV7-2 and J is TRBJ2-3, with 8 bases matching TRBD2. Germline values: CDR1 SGHTA, CDR2 FQGNSA. The CDR3 runs to 15 residues. V shed 1 base, J shed 4 bases, and the junction held 4 bases outside the gene matches. CDR3 nucleotide sequence: TGTGCCAGCAGCTTAGGAAGCGGGGGTGCAGATACGCAGTATTTT. Translation: CASSLGSGGADTQYF.

The genes are TRBV3-1 (or the pseudogene TRBV3-2) and TRBJ1-2; 7 nucleotides align to TRBD1. Germline CDR1 and CDR2: LGHDT and YNNKEL (reference sequence). CDR3 length: 14 amino acids. With 3 bases clipped from V and 4 bases from J, the junction kept 5 bases outside the gene matches. Written as DNA, the CDR3 is TGTGCCAGCAGCCACTGGGGACAGCTCTATGGCTACACCTTC. Translated, it gives CASSHWGQLYGYTF.

The genes are TRBV4-1 and TRBJ2-7; D is possibly TRBD1 (5 bases). The CDR3 spans 17 residues. Germline assignment: CDR1 MGHRA and CDR2 YSYEKL. V lost 0 bases to trimming and J lost 1 base, with 16 bases between them. CDR3 sequence reads: CASSQEAVAGSSYEQYF. The CDR3 nucleotides are TGCGCCAGCAGCCAAGAGGCCGTGGCAGGGTCTTCCTACGAGCAGTACTTC.

The gene calls are TRBV3-1 (or the pseudogene TRBV3-2) and TRBJ2-6; D uncertain. Per germline, CDR1 LGHDT and CDR2 YNNKEL (reference sequence). The CDR3 runs 15 residues. Trimming cost V 6 bases and J 3 bases, with 12 bases left between them. Here the CDR3 DNA reads TGTGCCAGCAGTCTCACACCCCATGGGGCCAACGTCCTGACTTTC. As protein: CASSLTPHGANVLTF.

The chain has TRBV19 and TRBJ1-1; 11 bases fit TRBD1. This CDR3 is built from 13 residues. After removal of 9 bases from V and 3 bases from J, the junction contained 3 bases not matched to a gene. Looked up from germline, CDR1 is LNHDA and CDR2 is SQIVND (reference sequence). This chain's CDR3 is CASGTGGYTEAFF. The CDR3 region has the DNA TGTGCCAGCGGGACAGGGGGTTACACTGAAGCTTTCTTT.

V usage is TRBV7-8 and J usage is TRBJ1-1; D gene ambiguous. V was cut by 1 base and J by 2 bases, with 11 bases left in between. The CDR3 is made up of 15 amino acids. CDR1 and CDR2 (germline): SGHVS, FQNEAQ. DNA for the CDR3: TGTGCCAGCAGCTTAGAGGTGAGGAGCAACACTGAAGCTTTCTTT. It encodes CASSLEVRSNTEAFF.

This chain joins TRBV30 and TRBJ1-1; the D is unclear. This CDR3 is built from 12 residues. CDR1 GTSNPN and CDR2 SVGIG come from the germline V gene (reference sequence). The ends were cut back, 2 bases at V and 6 bases at J, with 10 bases in the middle. CDR3 loop: CAWSPYGAEAFF. CDR3 nucleotides: TGTGCCTGGAGTCCCTACGGGGCTGAAGCTTTCTTT.

This clone has only a few counts. J is TRBJ1-3 and V is TRBV2, with 11 bases lining up with TRBD1. V lost 7 bases to trimming and J lost 0 bases; unmatched junction nucleotides: 5. This CDR3 spans 16 amino acids. Germline CDR1 and CDR2: SNHLY and FYNNEI. CDR3 nucleotide sequence: TGTGCCAGCATCGACGGACAGGGGGCCTCTGGAAACACCATATATTTT. Amino acids: CASIDGQGASGNTIYF.

Turning to this clone: Other DNA sequences in this sample translate to the same CDR3. J is TRBJ2-7 and V is TRBV5-1, with D unclear. This CDR3 is 14 amino acids long. Germline V gene lookup returns CDR1 SGHRS and CDR2 YFSETQ. The V end was cut by 0 bases, the J end by 0 bases, with 7 bases between. The CDR3 loop reads CASSLAGSSYEQYF. In DNA form, the CDR3 reads TGCGCCAGCAGCTTGGCCGGTTCCTCCTACGAGCAGTACTTC.

Many counts were recorded for this clone. The chain joins TRBV7-2 to TRBJ2-2; D remains unclear. The CDR3 consists of 13 residues. Looked up from germline, CDR1 is SGHTA and CDR2 is FQGNSA. V was clipped by 5 bases and J by 5 bases, with 9 bases between them. Here the CDR3 reads CASSPARTGELFF. The DNA for the CDR3 is TGTGCCAGCAGCCCCGCCCGGACCGGGGAGCTGTTTTTT.

This chain connects TRBV2 to TRBJ1-1; D remains ambiguous. The germline V and J ends were trimmed by 5 bases and 0 bases, with 10 bases remaining between them. The CDR3 spans 14 residues. Germline CDR1 reads SNHLY; CDR2 reads FYNNEI. The chain's CDR3 is CASSPPAMNTEAFF. CDR3 nucleotide sequence: TGTGCCAGCAGTCCCCCAGCGATGAACACTGAAGCTTTCTTT.

CDR3 nucleotide sequence: TGCGCCAGCAGCCCGATTAGTACCTATAATTCACCCCTCCACTTT. Translation: CASSPISTYNSPLHF. The chain recombines TRBV5-1 with TRBJ1-6, with no clear D. The V and J ends lost 4 bases and 2 bases respectively, with 10 bases between them. The CDR3 runs 15 residues. The germline gives CDR1 SGHRS, CDR2 YFSETQ.